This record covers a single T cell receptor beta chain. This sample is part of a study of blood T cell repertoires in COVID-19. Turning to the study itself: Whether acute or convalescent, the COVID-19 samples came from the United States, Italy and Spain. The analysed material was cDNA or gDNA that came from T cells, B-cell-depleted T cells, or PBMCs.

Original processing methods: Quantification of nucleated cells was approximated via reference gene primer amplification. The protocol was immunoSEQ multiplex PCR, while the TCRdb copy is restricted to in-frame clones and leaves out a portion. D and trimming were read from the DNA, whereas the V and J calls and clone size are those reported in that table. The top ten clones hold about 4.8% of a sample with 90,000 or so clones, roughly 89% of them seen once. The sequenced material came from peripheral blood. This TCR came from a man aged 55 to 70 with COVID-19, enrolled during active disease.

The CDR3 DNA is TGCAGTGCTGCACTAAATCGAAAACTGTTTTTT. Its translation: CSAALNRKLFF. The chain employs TRBV20-1 and TRBJ1-4; D not certain. Between the trimmed V and J ends, which lost 5 bases and 10 bases, there was a span of 11 bases. The CDR3 runs 11 residues. The germline V gene has CDR1 DFQATT and CDR2 SNEGSKA (reference sequence).